Below, 32 T cell receptor beta chains from the same sample are listed, as sequenced in a study of shared clonotypes between healthy human individuals. Clones were sequenced by immunoSEQ multiplex PCR, and TCRdb holds only the in-frame ones, with some missing. This table holds over a million clones, over 95% found once. The specimen sequenced was naive CD4+ T cells sorted from blood. As to subset: CD45RA+ positively selected. Receptor source: a man aged 25-45 years in good health.

The chain is built from TRBV5-1 and TRBJ2-2; 7 nucleotides match TRBD2. Germline CDR1 and CDR2: SGHRS and YFSETQ. The V gene end was trimmed by 7 bases and the J gene end by 4 bases; junction bases not matched to a gene: 7. The CDR3 extends over 14 amino acids. The CDR3 nucleotides read TGCGCCAGCGGGGCGGGAGCTGGCACCGGGGAGCTGTTTTTT. As protein: CASGAGAGTGELFF.

This sequence joins TRBV5-4 and TRBJ1-1, with a tentative D call TRBD1 (5 bases). V lost 6 bases, J lost 0 bases, and 9 bases lay in between. This CDR3 comprises 13 residues. CDR1 and CDR2 (germline): SGHNT, YYREEE (reference sequence). CDR3: CASKPGLNTEAFF. The CDR3 DNA reads TGTGCCAGCAAACCAGGGCTGAACACTGAAGCTTTCTTT.

CDR3 sequence: CATSRDLGSAYEQYF. The CDR3 coding sequence is TGTGCCACCAGCAGAGATCTGGGGTCAGCCTACGAGCAGTACTTC. V gene TRBV15 combines with J gene TRBJ2-7; D unclear. CDR3 length: 15 residues. Germline V CDR1 and CDR2: LNHNV, YYDKDF (reference sequence). Trimming took 0 bases from V and 2 from J, leaving 11 bases between them.

CDR3 sequence reads: CAISESAVNGLNTEAFF. DNA of the CDR3: TGTGCCATCAGTGAGTCGGCTGTGAACGGACTGAACACTGAAGCTTTCTTT. The V call is TRBV10-3, the J call TRBJ1-1; the D is unclear. V lost 0 bases to trimming and J lost 0 bases, with 14 bases between them. The CDR3 length is 17 residues. Germline CDR1 ENHRY, CDR2 SYGVKD.

The chain employs TRBV18 and TRBJ2-1; tentative D call: TRBD1 (5 bases). The CDR3 runs to 15 residues. Germline lookup yields CDR1 KGHSH and CDR2 LQKENI. Trimming removed 3 bases at V and 6 bases at J, with 15 bases between. CDR3 DNA: TGTGCCAGCTCACCCCCAGTCAGGGCTCGCAATGAGCAGTTCTTC. It specifies CASSPPVRARNEQFF.

The V gene is TRBV7-9, the J gene TRBJ2-1, with a weak D call TRBD1 (6 bases). Germline V gives CDR1 SEHNR, CDR2 FQNEAQ (reference sequence). CDR3 length: 17 amino acids. V lost 4 bases and J lost 1, with 17 bases in between. DNA for the CDR3: TGTGCCAGCAGCTCTAATCCCCAGGGGATTTCCTACAATGAGCAGTTCTTC. It translates to CASSSNPQGISYNEQFF.

The chain carries TRBV4-1 and TRBJ2-6, with a possible D match to TRBD1 (6 bases). This CDR3 has 16 residues. The germline CDR1 and CDR2 sequences are MGHRA and YSYEKL. Trimming removed 6 bases at V and 4 bases at J, with 16 bases between. The CDR3 protein is CASRPDHREGANVLTF. CDR3 DNA: TGCGCCAGCAGACCCGACCACAGGGAAGGGGCCAACGTCCTGACTTTC.

The chain joins TRBV5-4 to TRBJ2-1, with 7 nucleotides matching TRBD2. Germline V gene data show CDR1 as SGHNT and CDR2 as YYREEE (reference sequence). V lost 3 bases, J lost 3 bases, and 9 bases stayed unmatched. The CDR3 consists of 16 residues. CDR3 in amino acids: CASSSPGAGFYNEQFF. As DNA, the CDR3 is TGTGCCAGCAGCTCCCCAGGAGCGGGGTTCTACAATGAGCAGTTCTTC.

The gene calls are TRBV7-2 and TRBJ2-7; D possibly matches TRBD1 or TRBD2 (5 bases each). V was clipped by 5 bases and J by 3 bases, with 17 bases between them. The germline V gene has CDR1 SGHTA and CDR2 FQGNSA. CDR3 length equals 15 residues. The CDR3 DNA is TGTGCCAGCAGCGCACAGGTGGGACCTGACTACGAGCAGTACTTC. The encoded protein is CASSAQVGPDYEQYF.

The J gene is TRBJ1-1, the V gene TRBV6-5; D ambiguous. The V end lost 2 bases, the J end lost 0 bases, and 10 bases lay between the germline ends. CDR3 length: 15 residues. Germline-derived CDR1 and CDR2 are MNHEY and SVGAGI. The CDR3 DNA reads TGTGCCAGCAGTTACCGCCCGGACCTGAACACTGAAGCTTTCTTT. Translated: CASSYRPDLNTEAFF.

The rearrangement uses TRBV21-1 and TRBJ2-7; TRBD1, as called in the table, went unchecked against the DNA. TRBV21-1 is a documented pseudogene. The CDR3 totals 12 residues. CDR3: CASSKEINEQYF. CDR3 coding DNA: TGTGCCAGCAGCAAAGAAATCAACGAGCAGTACTTC.

V usage is TRBV27 and J usage is TRBJ1-5, with D tentatively TRBD1 (6 bases). This CDR3 contains 15 residues. V gave up 6 bases and J gave up 3 bases, with 15 bases separating them. CDR1 and CDR2 from the germline V gene are MNHEY and SMNVEV (reference sequence). The chain's CDR3 is CASSFMGAANQPQHF. CDR3 nucleotide sequence: TGTGCCAGCAGCTTCATGGGGGCAGCCAATCAGCCCCAGCATTTT.

The rearrangement links TRBV25-1 to TRBJ2-7; D possibly corresponds to TRBD1 (5 bases). V lost 1 base to trimming and J lost 3 bases, with 16 bases between them. CDR3 length equals 16 residues. From germline, CDR1 is MGHDK and CDR2 SYGVNS. CDR3 nucleotides: TGTGCCAGCAGTGAATCTGGGCTAGGGGTAAACTACGAGCAGTACTTC. Amino acid sequence: CASSESGLGVNYEQYF.

The CDR3 sequence is CASSGGLAGGPVKTQYF. The CDR3 DNA sequence: TGTGCCAGCAGCGGAGGACTAGCGGGAGGGCCGGTAAAGACCCAGTACTTC. This chain links TRBV5-4 with TRBJ2-5; 15 bases are shared with TRBD2. The CDR3 totals 17 residues. CDR1 is SGHNT, CDR2 YYREEE, per germline (reference sequence). The junction had 10 bases not matched to a gene; V was cut back by 4 bases and J by 6 bases.

The J gene is TRBJ2-4, the V gene TRBV29-1, with D unclear. V lost 7 bases and J 0 bases, leaving 10 bases between the germline ends. The CDR3 runs 13 residues. Germline loops: CDR1 SQVTM, CDR2 ANQGSEA. The CDR3 here is CSALDPAKNIQYF. The CDR3 DNA sequence: TGCAGCGCATTAGACCCAGCCAAAAACATTCAGTACTTC.

This sequence joins TRBV5-1 and TRBJ2-2; the match to TRBD2 covers 8 bases. CDR1 SGHRS and CDR2 YFSETQ come from the germline V gene. Trimming at V came to 4 bases and at J to 4 bases, leaving 9 bases not matched to a gene. The CDR3 is 16 amino acids. This CDR3 reads CASSPSLADGTGELFF. The CDR3 bases are TGCGCCAGCAGCCCATCACTAGCGGACGGCACCGGGGAGCTGTTTTTT. Full variable domain (rest looked up from reference TRBV5-1 and TRBJ2-2): KAGVTQTPRYLIKTRGQQVTLSCSPISGHRSVSWYQQTPGQGLQFLFEYFSETQRNKGNFPGRFSGRQFSNSRSEMNVSTLELGDSALYLCASSPSLADGTGELFFGEGSRLTVL.

This clone was observed a single time. The genes are TRBV6-1 and TRBJ2-3; TRBD2 aligns across 7 bases. V lost 2 bases to trimming and J lost 6 bases; unmatched junction nucleotides: 8. The CDR3 has 15 residues. Germline V gene data show CDR1 as MNHNS and CDR2 as SASEGT. This CDR3 reads CASSEQGSGLDTQYF. CDR3 nucleotides: TGTGCCAGCAGTGAACAAGGTAGCGGGTTGGATACGCAGTATTTT.

The J gene is TRBJ2-7, the V gene TRBV27; D is undetermined. The germline V and J ends were trimmed by 5 bases and 5 bases, with 13 bases remaining between them. The CDR3 loop spans 13 amino acids. Germline V gene data show CDR1 as MNHEY and CDR2 as SMNVEV (reference sequence). Written as DNA, the CDR3 is TGTGCCAGCAGTCCGCCCTGGACCCACGAGCAGTACTTC. It specifies CASSPPWTHEQYF.

This chain joins TRBV15 and TRBJ2-2, with 9 positions matching TRBD2. Unmatched junction bases numbered 10, after V lost 8 bases and J lost 6 bases. The CDR3 runs to 15 residues. Germline loops: CDR1 LNHNV, CDR2 YYDKDF (reference sequence). This chain's CDR3 is CATLRSGSGSGELFF. CDR3 in DNA: TGTGCCACCTTGCGTAGCGGGAGTGGGTCCGGGGAGCTGTTTTTT.

Turning to this clone: Other DNA variants within this sample encode the same CDR3. The chain couples TRBV19 to TRBJ1-3; D remains ambiguous. Germline V gene lookup returns CDR1 LNHDA and CDR2 SQIVND (reference sequence). This CDR3 is built from 15 residues. V shed 1 base and J shed 0 bases, with 7 bases lying between them. DNA of the CDR3: TGTGCCAGTAGTATAGGAGGAAGCTCTGGAAACACCATATATTTT. Translated: CASSIGGSSGNTIYF. Filled out from reference TRBV19 and TRBJ1-3, the complete variable domain reads DGGITQSPKYLFRKEGQNVTLSCEQNLNHDAMYWYRQDPGQGLRLIYYSQIVNDFQKGDIAEGYSVSREKKESFPLTVTSAQKNPTAFYLCASSIGGSSGNTIYFGEGSWLTVV.

The rearrangement joins TRBV29-1 to TRBJ2-7; 8 bases are a match to TRBD2. J was trimmed by 2 bases and V by 4 bases; bases with no gene match: 4. From germline, CDR1 is SQVTM and CDR2 ANQGSEA. The CDR3 contains 13 residues. The chain's CDR3 is CSVVGREAYEQYF. CDR3 coding DNA: TGCAGCGTTGTGGGGCGGGAGGCCTACGAGCAGTACTTC.

The chain couples TRBV9 to TRBJ2-1; 9 positions match TRBD1. Germline lookup yields CDR1 SGDLS and CDR2 YYNGEE. The V segment lost 6 bases and the J segment 5 bases; nucleotides outside the gene matches: 15. CDR3 size: 17 residues. DNA of the CDR3: TGTGCCAGCACCTTCTCGGACAGGGGTCAATCGAACAATGAGCAGTTCTTC. It is translated as CASTFSDRGQSNNEQFF. Using reference TRBV9 and TRBJ2-1 for the parts outside the CDR3, the full variable domain is DSGVTQTPKHLITATGQRVTLRCSPRSGDLSVYWYQQSLDQGLQFLIQYYNGEERAKGNILERFSAQQFPDLHSELNLSSLELGDSALYFCASTFSDRGQSNNEQFFGPGTRLTVL.

This chain connects TRBV9 to TRBJ2-1; D remains ambiguous. The ends were cut back, 1 base at V and 5 bases at J, with 7 bases in the middle. Germline CDR1 and CDR2: SGDLS and YYNGEE. The length of the CDR3 is 13 residues. The CDR3 protein is CASSVTPDNEQFF. The CDR3 nucleotides are TGTGCCAGCAGCGTAACGCCTGACAATGAGCAGTTCTTC. Based on the CDR3 plus reference TRBV9 and TRBJ2-1, the full variable domain is DSGVTQTPKHLITATGQRVTLRCSPRSGDLSVYWYQQSLDQGLQFLIQYYNGEERAKGNILERFSAQQFPDLHSELNLSSLELGDSALYFCASSVTPDNEQFFGPGTRLTVL.

The CDR3 spells CASSLDRGLHGELFF. The CDR3 region has the DNA TGTGCCAGCAGCTTGGACAGGGGGCTGCACGGGGAGCTGTTTTTT. This chain uses TRBV5-4 with TRBJ2-2, with TRBD1 identical over 9 bases. This CDR3 has 15 amino acids. Losses at the gene ends were 0 bases for V and 7 bases for J; bases not matched to a gene: 4. Germline V CDR1 and CDR2: SGHNT, YYREEE (reference sequence). The full variable domain, with the rest looked up from reference TRBV5-4 and TRBJ2-2, is ETGVTQSPTHLIKTRGQQVTLRCSSQSGHNTVSWYQQALGQGPQFIFQYYREEENGRGNFPPRFSGLQFPNYSSELNVNALELDDSALYLCASSLDRGLHGELFFGEGSRLTVL.

Points on this clone: Other DNA sequences in this sample translate to the same CDR3. The chain joins TRBV9 to TRBJ2-5, with D hard to call. In germline, CDR1 is SGDLS, CDR2 YYNGEE. This CDR3 spans 13 amino acids. Trimming took 1 base from V and 1 from J, leaving 5 bases between them. The CDR3 sequence: CASSVSSQETQYF. The DNA for the CDR3 is TGTGCCAGCAGCGTAAGCAGCCAAGAGACCCAGTACTTC.

The chain links TRBV7-3 to TRBJ2-2; perhaps TRBD2 as D (6 bases). V lost 6 bases to trimming and J lost 6 bases, with 8 bases between them. This CDR3 spans 12 amino acids. Germline lookup yields CDR1 SGHTA and CDR2 FQGTGA. This CDR3 reads CASRAGSGELFF. The CDR3 nucleotides read TGTGCCAGCAGGGCGGGGTCCGGGGAGCTGTTTTTT.

The J gene is TRBJ1-2, the V gene TRBV15; D is uncertain. The CDR3 has 15 residues. V was cut by 0 bases and J by 8 bases, with 16 bases left in between. CDR1 is LNHNV and CDR2 is YYDKDF in the germline V gene (reference sequence). The CDR3 DNA is TGTGCCACCAGCAGAGATAGTTCCCCTTCGGAAGGCTACACCTTC. As protein: CATSRDSSPSEGYTF.

Only one count was recorded for this clone. The chain recombines TRBV19 with TRBJ2-1; D possibly corresponds to TRBD1 (6 bases). Trimming removed 8 bases from V and 3 bases from J, with 14 bases in between. The CDR3 consists of 14 residues. In germline, CDR1 is LNHDA, CDR2 SQIVND (reference sequence). The CDR3 DNA reads TGTGCCAGTGCCCCAGGGGACGTCTACAATGAGCAGTTCTTC. This translates into CASAPGDVYNEQFF.

V is TRBV4-1 and J is TRBJ1-3; possible D gene TRBD1, 5 bases. Germline V gene data show CDR1 as MGHRA and CDR2 as YSYEKL. Trimming pared 0 bases from V and 6 bases from J, leaving 15 bases between. The CDR3 consists of 16 residues. CDR3: CASSQEETQASNTIYF. For the CDR3, the DNA is TGCGCCAGCAGCCAAGAGGAGACACAGGCTTCAAACACCATATATTTT.

This chain joins TRBV19 and TRBJ2-7; D remains unclear. V dropped 6 bases and J dropped 2 bases, with 11 bases sitting between them. CDR1 and CDR2 (germline): LNHDA, SQIVND (reference sequence). This CDR3 has 13 amino acids. In nucleotides, the CDR3 is TGTGCCAGTAGCCCTGGTCGGACCTACGAGCAGTACTTC. Translating gives CASSPGRTYEQYF.

This chain uses TRBV7-2 with TRBJ2-2; 12 bases align to TRBD2. Per germline, CDR1 SGHTA and CDR2 FQGNSA. This CDR3 spans 16 amino acids. Losses at the gene ends were 5 bases for V and 5 bases for J; bases not matched to a gene: 6. This chain's CDR3 is CASSIMTSGSTGELFF. The DNA for the CDR3 is TGTGCCAGCAGCATTATGACTAGCGGGAGTACCGGGGAGCTGTTTTTT.

The chain has TRBV9 and TRBJ1-3; D not certain. CDR1 is SGDLS and CDR2 is YYNGEE in the germline V gene. CDR3 length equals 15 residues. The V and J ends lost 0 bases and 1 base respectively, with 8 bases between them. CDR3 sequence (DNA): TGTGCCAGCAGCGTAGTTGGCATATCTGGAAACACCATATATTTT. It yields the protein CASSVVGISGNTIYF.